A few counts support the clone carrying this T cell receptor beta chain. Its antigen remains unknown. This sample is part of a study of T-cell memory formation after mild COVID-19. The study, taken as a whole, reports: The appearance of some responding clones in pre-infection memory suggested that cross-reactive memory joined. There was no confirmation that second-wave clones peaking on day 37 were SARS-CoV-2 specific. Mostly located in CM and EM were contracting CD4+ clones, with contracting CD8+ clones located in EMRA.

Per germline, CDR1 LNHDA and CDR2 SQIVND (reference sequence). V shed 3 bases and J shed 2 bases, with 10 bases lying between them. This CDR3 has 15 residues. With constant-segment primers, 5'RACE yielded cDNA libraries of TCR alpha and TCR beta that carried sample barcodes and UMIs. MiXCR, applied by TCRdb to the 5' RACE reads, yields one record per CDR3 protein. Of roughly 510,000 distinct CDR3 sequences detected, around 15% appear once; the ten largest clones hold about 7.4%. The sequence was obtained from an adult woman who had mild COVID-19 (a few samples of this study predate the infection). Cell type and time point are not known. The V call is TRBV19, the J call TRBJ2-2, with D maybe TRBD2 (5 bases). The sample consisted of PBMCs or a T cell subset sorted from them (not recorded which). This CDR3 reads CASSIGKFNTGELFF. CDR3 in DNA: TGTGCCAGTAGTATCGGGAAATTCAACACCGGGGAGCTGTTTTTT.